The clone carrying this TCR beta chain was seen a handful of times. This entry belongs to a study of blood T cell repertoires in COVID-19. Study-level background: Whether acute or convalescent, the COVID-19 samples came from the United States, Italy and Spain. PBMCs, B-cell-depleted T cells, or T cells provided the cDNA or gDNA that made up the material.

The CDR3 length is 14 residues. The germline V gene encodes CDR1 SGHNT and CDR2 YYREEE (reference sequence). Losses at the gene ends were 0 bases for V and 7 bases for J; bases not matched to a gene: 3. Under the authors' procedure: Estimated nucleated cell counts came from reference gene primer amplification. Measured with immunoSEQ multiplex PCR; TCRdb has only the in-frame clones, and not every one. The V and J calls and the clone size are those of that table, but D and trimming were determined from the DNA. The table records around 200,000 clones, over 70% of them present only once. The sequenced sample was peripheral blood. This receptor was taken from a man aged 50 to 59 with active or convalescent COVID-19. The rearrangement links TRBV5-4 to TRBJ1-1, with 10 bases aligning to TRBD1. Here the CDR3 DNA reads TGTGCCAGCAGCTTGGGCGACAGGGGGCGTGAAGCTTTCTTT. This gives the protein CASSLGDRGREAFF.